One sample yielded the 4 T cell receptor beta chains listed below, sequenced in a study of blood T cell repertoires in COVID-19. Profiling relied on immunoSEQ multiplex PCR, and the TCRdb table lists in-frame clones only, not all of them. The profile shows 120,000 or so clones, about 85% of them singletons. Sequenced input: peripheral blood. The receptors come from an elderly woman with acute or convalescent COVID-19.

The chain has TRBV12-5 and TRBJ1-2, with D uncertain. The CDR3 has 11 amino acids. Germline CDR1 and CDR2: LGHNT and FRNRAP. Trimming took 7 bases from V and 8 from J, leaving 11 bases between them. Here the CDR3 reads CASARAGGYTF. The CDR3 region has the DNA TGTGCTAGTGCTCGAGCCGGGGGCTACACCTTC.

The chain joins TRBV9 to TRBJ1-6; a possible D gene is TRBD1 (5 bases). The CDR3 is 14 amino acids. CDR1 and CDR2 from the germline V gene are SGDLS and YYNGEE. V was cut by 0 bases and J by 13 bases, with 14 bases left in between. For the CDR3, the DNA is TGTGCCAGCAGCGTAGGTGGGGCGATGGACCCCCTCCACTTT. Translated, it gives CASSVGGAMDPLHF.

This chain joins TRBV28 and TRBJ2-3; D ambiguous. V dropped 8 bases and J dropped 3 bases, with 9 bases sitting between them. The germline V gene has CDR1 MDHEN and CDR2 SYDVKM. CDR3 size: 12 residues. The CDR3 loop reads CASRFGTDTQYF. CDR3 DNA sequence: TGTGCCAGCCGGTTCGGGACAGATACGCAGTATTTT. The complete variable domain, with remaining parts taken from reference TRBV28 and TRBJ2-3, reads DVKVTQSSRYLVKRTGEKVFLECVQDMDHENMFWYRQDPGLGLRLIYFSYDVKMKEKGDIPEGYSVSREKKERFSLILESASTNQTSMYLCASRFGTDTQYFGPGTRLTVL.

J is TRBJ2-5 and V is TRBV19; perhaps TRBD1 as D (6 bases). With 5 bases removed from V and 1 base from J, the gap between germline ends came to 8 bases. Looked up from germline, CDR1 is LNHDA and CDR2 is SQIVND (reference sequence). The length of the CDR3 is 13 residues. Here the CDR3 DNA reads TGTGCCAGTAGTCCGGACAGCCAAGAGACCCAGTACTTC. This translates into CASSPDSQETQYF.